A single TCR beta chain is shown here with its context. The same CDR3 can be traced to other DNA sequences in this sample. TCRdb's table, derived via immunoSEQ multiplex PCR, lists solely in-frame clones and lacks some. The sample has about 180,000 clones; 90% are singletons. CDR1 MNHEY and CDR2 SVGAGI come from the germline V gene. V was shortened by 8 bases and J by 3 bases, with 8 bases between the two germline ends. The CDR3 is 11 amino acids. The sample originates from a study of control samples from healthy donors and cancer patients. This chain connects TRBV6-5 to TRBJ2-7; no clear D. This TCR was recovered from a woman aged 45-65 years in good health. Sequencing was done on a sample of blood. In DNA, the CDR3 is TGTGCCAGCCTCACCCACTACGAGCAGTACTTC. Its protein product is CASLTHYEQYF.